The 15 T cell receptor beta chains below were found in one sample sequenced in a study of regulatory T cells in long-lasting Graves disease. CDR3-region Arm-PCR and iRepertoire HTBI primers produced the TCR beta libraries. TCRdb processed the multiplex PCR reads anew with MiXCR; each CDR3 protein has one entry. The sample carries roughly 510,000 distinct CDR3 sequences, 16% recorded once. Time point denoted: newly diagnosed GD, antithyroid drugs for less than 3 months. PBMC RNA served as the TCR library source. This same sample was also taken into another study, of T cells in Graves' hyperthyroidism and ophthalmopathy.

Sequencing used peripheral blood mononuclear cells (PBMCs), obtained at new diagnosis, from a patient treated with antithyroid drugs. These receptors all stem from a man between 18 and 29 years old with Graves disease.

V usage is TRBV12-3 or TRBV12-4 and J usage is TRBJ2-1, with 10 bases matching TRBD2. This CDR3 is 15 amino acids long. J gave up 12 bases and V 5 bases, and 13 bases lay outside the gene matches. The CDR3 coding sequence is TGTGCCAGCAGTAGAACGGGACTAGCGTTCCTTGGGCAGTTCTTC. This sequence encodes CASSRTGLAFLGQFF.

This clonotype has a handful of counts. The J gene is TRBJ2-2, the V gene TRBV7-3; TRBD2 matches 7 bases. The trim removed 6 bases at V and 1 base at J, leaving 11 bases unmatched. CDR1 is SGHTA and CDR2 is FQGTGA in the germline V gene. CDR3 length: 17 residues. This CDR3 is CASSSPPGLGNTGELFF. CDR3 nucleotides: TGTGCCAGCAGTTCCCCCCCCGGACTAGGGAACACCGGGGAGCTGTTTTTT. Combining the CDR3 with reference TRBV7-3 and TRBJ2-2 gives the whole variable domain GAGVSQTPSNKVTEKGKYVELRCDPISGHTALYWYRQSLGQGPEFLIYFQGTGAADDSGLPNDRFFAVRPEGSVSTLKIQRTERGDSAVYLCASSSPPGLGNTGELFFGEGSRLTVL.

The CDR3 region is CASSLIGQGSYEQYF. Here the CDR3 DNA reads TGTGCCAGCAGCTTGATAGGACAGGGGTCCTACGAGCAGTACTTC. This sequence joins TRBV11-2 and TRBJ2-7, with 9 bases that match TRBD1. Germline CDR1 SGHAT, CDR2 FQNNGV. This CDR3 has 15 residues. The V gene end was trimmed by 3 bases and the J gene end by 1 base; junction bases not matched to a gene: 4. The complete variable domain, with remaining parts taken from reference TRBV11-2 and TRBJ2-7, reads EAGVAQSPRYKIIEKRQSVAFWCNPISGHATLYWYQQILGQGPKLLIQFQNNGVVDDSQLPKDRFSAERLKGVDSTLKIQPAKLEDSAVYLCASSLIGQGSYEQYFGPGTRLTVT.

Ten or more counts support this clonotype. This chain joins TRBV30 and TRBJ2-7; TRBD2 aligns across 7 bases. V lost 5 bases, J lost 3 bases, and 13 bases stayed unmatched. CDR1 and CDR2 from the germline V gene are GTSNPN and SVGIG (reference sequence). The CDR3 consists of 15 residues. CDR3 residues: CAWVDLERDLYEQYF. The CDR3 DNA reads TGTGCCTGGGTCGATTTGGAGCGGGATCTCTACGAGCAGTACTTC.

The chain joins TRBV5-1 to TRBJ2-5, with TRBD1 identical over 7 bases. Per germline, CDR1 SGHRS and CDR2 YFSETQ. The CDR3 runs to 13 residues. The ends lost 4 bases at V and 4 bases at J; junction bases unmatched: 4. As DNA, the CDR3 is TGCGCCAGCAGCAACTACAGGGGAGAGACCCAGTACTTC. Translation: CASSNYRGETQYF.

Many counts were recorded for this clonotype. The rearrangement uses TRBV29-1 and TRBJ1-1; D gene unclear. Germline V gene data show CDR1 as SQVTM and CDR2 as ANQGSEA. Between the trimmed V and J ends, which lost 4 bases and 0 bases, there was a span of 3 bases. The CDR3 has 11 amino acids. The CDR3 DNA reads as TGCAGCGTTGGGGTGAACACTGAAGCTTTCTTT. This codes for CSVGVNTEAFF.

This clonotype has ten or more counts. The V and J genes are TRBV20-1 and TRBJ2-7; no clear D gene. The CDR3 sequence is 12 residues long. The germline V gene has CDR1 DFQATT and CDR2 SNEGSKA (reference sequence). V was pared by 6 bases and J by 3 bases, with 12 bases between. CDR3 nucleotides: TGCAGTGCAAGACTGGCATTCTACGAGCAGTACTTC. Protein sequence: CSARLAFYEQYF.

This clonotype was observed many times. The rearrangement joins TRBV2 to TRBJ2-5; D remains unclear. The germline gives CDR1 SNHLY, CDR2 FYNNEI. The CDR3 is made up of 13 amino acids. Trimming removed 6 bases from V and 4 bases from J, with 12 bases in between. The CDR3 is CASRGGPGETQYF. The CDR3 DNA is TGTGCCAGCAGAGGTGGTCCCGGAGAGACCCAGTACTTC. Together with reference TRBV2 and TRBJ2-5, the CDR3 gives the full variable domain: EPEVTQTPSHQVTQMGQEVILRCVPISNHLYFYWYRQILGQKVEFLVSFYNNEISEKSEIFDDQFSVERPDGSNFTLKIRSTKLEDSAMYFCASRGGPGETQYFGPGTRLLVL.

A few counts support this clonotype. The chain uses TRBV19 and TRBJ1-2; 7 nucleotides line up with TRBD1. Germline assignment: CDR1 LNHDA and CDR2 SQIVND (reference sequence). There are 15 residues in the CDR3. V was pared by 0 bases and J by 5 bases, with 6 bases of the junction left unmatched. The DNA of the CDR3 is TGTGCCAGTAGTATAGATGAGACAGGGCGATATGGCTACACCTTC. Its translation is CASSIDETGRYGYTF.

This chain joins TRBV12-3 or TRBV12-4 and TRBJ1-6; D unclear. Trimming cost V 8 bases and J 7 bases, with 12 bases left between them. The CDR3 loop spans 13 amino acids. CDR3: CASSTVPNSPLHF. CDR3 coding DNA: TGTGCCAGCTCTACCGTCCCCAATTCACCCCTCCACTTT.

The rearrangement uses TRBV9 and TRBJ2-7, with D tentatively TRBD1 (5 bases). The CDR3 extends over 14 amino acids. Germline V gives CDR1 SGDLS, CDR2 YYNGEE. V was shortened by 1 base and J by 0 bases, with 8 bases between the two germline ends. The CDR3 sequence: CASSVLDSSYEQYF. DNA of the CDR3: TGTGCCAGCAGCGTATTAGACAGCTCCTACGAGCAGTACTTC.

This clonotype was counted once. This may come from a read error, since a much larger clone is one base off. The CDR3 protein is CASSYRGRVGDTQYF. In nucleotides, the CDR3 is TGTGCCAGCAGTTACCGGGGCAGGGTAGGAGATACGCAGTATTTT. The chain couples TRBV6-2 or TRBV6-3 to TRBJ2-3; D tentatively reads TRBD1 or TRBD2 (5 bases each). Trimming stripped 2 bases from V and 5 bases from J, with 14 bases between. This CDR3 comprises 15 residues. CDR1 MNHEY and CDR2 SVGEGT come from the germline V gene.

This clonotype was found many times. The chain employs TRBV12-3 or TRBV12-4 and TRBJ2-7, with 12 bases that match TRBD2. The V gene end was trimmed by 6 bases and the J gene end by 3 bases; junction bases not matched to a gene: 12. The CDR3 sequence is 17 residues long. Here the CDR3 DNA reads TGTGCCAGCAGCCAAATACTAGCGGGAGGAACCGGCTACGAGCAGTACTTC. Encoded protein: CASSQILAGGTGYEQYF.

In the case of this clonotype: A much larger clone is a single base away; this may be a read error. The J gene is TRBJ2-3, the V gene TRBV7-3; D gene unclear. The germline gives CDR1 SGHTA, CDR2 FQGTGA. The CDR3 totals 14 residues. Between the trimmed V and J ends, which lost 5 bases and 5 bases, there was a span of 14 bases. Here the CDR3 DNA reads TGTGCCAGCAGCCTTGACCTGAACATAGATACGCAGTATTTT. It specifies CASSLDLNIDTQYF.

This clonotype was detected many times. This chain connects TRBV11-2 to TRBJ2-1, with D possibly matching TRBD2 (5 bases). Deletions cut 6 bases from V and 8 bases from J, with 14 bases between. Germline CDR1 reads SGHAT; CDR2 reads FQNNGV. The CDR3 is 13 residues long. The CDR3: CASSSGVKDEQFF. The CDR3 bases are TGTGCCAGCAGTTCCGGGGTTAAGGATGAGCAGTTCTTC.